This T cell receptor beta chain was documented in a study of T cell responses to AZD1222 COVID-19 vaccine. Study-level findings and limits: Females made up more of the donors, who were largely white British, and clonal diversity may have come out too low.

J was trimmed by 6 bases and V by 0 bases; bases with no gene match: 3. In germline, CDR1 is SGHRS, CDR2 YFSETQ. This CDR3 contains 15 residues. TCRdb's copy holds only in-frame clones and misses some; the assay was immunoSEQ multiplex PCR. The sample shows roughly 100,000 clones, roughly 84% of them seen only once. With respect to this clone: The antigen remains unidentified.

The source material was peripheral blood, sampled on day 0 of AZD1222 vaccination. The origin of this receptor is an adult in good health. The V and J genes are TRBV5-1 and TRBJ2-3, with 11 bases matching TRBD2. In DNA form, the CDR3 reads TGCGCCAGCAGCTTGGCTAGCGGGGGGCGGGATACGCAGTATTTT. Its translation: CASSLASGGRDTQYF.